This TCR beta chain was observed in a study of memory CD4+ T cells and cytomegalovirus serostatus. Study summary: Donors were healthy Belgian adults, some 10 CMV seropositive and some 24 seronegative.

In the original workflow: After removing out-of-frame reads, 2.3 million or so distinct TCRbeta sequences remained. Sequencing was performed with immunoSEQ multiplex PCR; in TCRdb, only in-frame clones are kept and a portion is missing. V, J and clone size were drawn from that table, and D and trimming were deduced from the DNA. The sample lists 55,000 or so clones; approximately 82% were seen once. Per the germline V gene, CDR1 is SGHRS and CDR2 is YFSETQ. The CDR3 consists of 17 residues. Trimming stripped 2 bases from V and 1 base from J, with 18 bases between. Remarks on this clone: Its matching antigen is unknown.

Study findings and constraints: The CMV-associated TCR signature appears largely within the CD4+ memory repertoire. CD4+ memory repertoires contained about 40% of the roughly 160 reported CMV TCRbeta sequences.

Single viable CD3+CD4+CD8-CD45RO+ cells were sorted as the memory CD4+ T cells. The sequence was obtained from an adult in good health and CMV-seropositive. This sequence joins TRBV5-1 and TRBJ1-1; D is possibly TRBD1 (6 bases). The sample taken for sequencing was memory CD4+ T cells from blood. CDR3 in amino acids: CASSFGAGTPKNTEAFF. CDR3 nucleotide sequence: TGCGCCAGCAGCTTCGGGGCCGGGACACCGAAGAACACTGAAGCTTTCTTT.